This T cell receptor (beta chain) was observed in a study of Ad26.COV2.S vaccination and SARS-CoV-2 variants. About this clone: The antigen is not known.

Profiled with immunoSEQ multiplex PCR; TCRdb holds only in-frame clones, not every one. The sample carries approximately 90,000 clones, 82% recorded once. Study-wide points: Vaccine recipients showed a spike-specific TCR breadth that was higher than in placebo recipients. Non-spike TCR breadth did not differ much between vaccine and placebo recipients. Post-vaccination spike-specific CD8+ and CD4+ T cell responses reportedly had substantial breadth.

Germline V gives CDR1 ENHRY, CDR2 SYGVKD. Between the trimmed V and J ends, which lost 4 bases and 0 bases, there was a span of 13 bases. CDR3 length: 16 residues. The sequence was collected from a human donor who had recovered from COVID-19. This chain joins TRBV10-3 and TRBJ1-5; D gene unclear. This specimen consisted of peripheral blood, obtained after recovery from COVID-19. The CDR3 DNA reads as TGTGCCATCAGTGTAGGAGGACCGTTTAGCAATCAGCCCCAGCATTTT. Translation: CAISVGGPFSNQPQHF.